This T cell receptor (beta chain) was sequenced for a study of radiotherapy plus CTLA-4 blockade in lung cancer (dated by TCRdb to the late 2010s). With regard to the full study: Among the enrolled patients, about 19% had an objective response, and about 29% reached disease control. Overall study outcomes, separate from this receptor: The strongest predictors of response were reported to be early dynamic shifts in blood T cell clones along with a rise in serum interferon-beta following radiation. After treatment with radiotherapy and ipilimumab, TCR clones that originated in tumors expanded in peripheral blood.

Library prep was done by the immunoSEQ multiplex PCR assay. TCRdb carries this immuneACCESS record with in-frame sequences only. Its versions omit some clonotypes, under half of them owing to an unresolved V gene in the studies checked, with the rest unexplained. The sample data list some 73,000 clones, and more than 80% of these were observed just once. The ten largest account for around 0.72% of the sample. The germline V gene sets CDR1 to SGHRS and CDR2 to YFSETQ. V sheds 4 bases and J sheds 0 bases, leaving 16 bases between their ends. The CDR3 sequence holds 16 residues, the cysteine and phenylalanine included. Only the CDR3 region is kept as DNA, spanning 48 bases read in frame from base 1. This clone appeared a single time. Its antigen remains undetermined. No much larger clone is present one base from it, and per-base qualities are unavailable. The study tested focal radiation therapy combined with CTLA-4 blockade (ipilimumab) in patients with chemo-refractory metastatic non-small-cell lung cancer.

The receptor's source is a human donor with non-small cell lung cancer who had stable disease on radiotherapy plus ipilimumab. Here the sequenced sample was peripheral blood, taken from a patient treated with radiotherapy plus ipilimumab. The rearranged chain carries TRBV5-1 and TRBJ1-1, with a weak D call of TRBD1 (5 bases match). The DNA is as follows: TGCGCCAGCAGCGCCAAAGGGGAGGCCGTGAACACTGAAGCTTTCTTT. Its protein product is CASSAKGEAVNTEAFF.